This record concerns one T cell receptor beta chain sequence. The antigen is unknown. The table came from immunoSEQ multiplex PCR; TCRdb's copy has only in-frame clones and leaves some out. The table has more than 100,000 clones, around 92% seen once. The data were taken from a study of T cell responses to AZD1222 COVID-19 vaccine. CDR1 and CDR2 (germline): SGHVS, FQNEAQ. Deletions cut 3 bases from V and 7 bases from J, with 15 bases between. The CDR3 runs 15 residues. Study conclusions and caveats: Unmutated variant regions are reportedly targeted by nearly half of spike-specific TCRs. Donors were chiefly white British, with a greater number of females, and clonal diversity was perhaps underestimated.

The starting material was peripheral blood, obtained 28 days after the second AZD1222 dose. This chain connects TRBV7-8 to TRBJ2-2; D is undetermined. This receptor was identified in an adult who received the AZD1222 COVID-19 vaccine. This CDR3 is CASSFKRTVGGELFF. CDR3 nucleotide sequence: TGTGCCAGCAGCTTTAAGAGGACCGTCGGCGGGGAGCTGTTTTTT.